The rows below give T cell receptor beta chains drawn from one sample of a study of control samples from healthy donors and cancer patients. The protocol was immunoSEQ multiplex PCR, while the TCRdb copy is restricted to in-frame clones and leaves out a portion. Found here are approximately 86,000 clones, approximately 89% of them singletons; the top ten hold under 25%. Sequenced material: blood. These receptors were collected from a man aged 25 to 45 in good health. The conserved cysteine and the conserved F or W are not part of the CDR3 here. A row's size may be missing; if present it is once, few, many or a size class.

len	j_gene	abundance	v_gene	CDR3aa
13	TRBJ2-3	-	TRBV11-2	ASSLGQGRADTQY
13	TRBJ1-1	-	TRBV29-1	SVEERPGMNTEAF
15	TRBJ1-1	once	TRBV4-1	ASSQDITGQGMAEAF
11	TRBJ2-5	-	TRBV4-1	ASSQGAQETQY
11	TRBJ2-2	once	TRBV7-7	ASSPENTGELF
13	TRBJ1-2	-	TRBV29-1	SVETGTALHYGYT
11	TRBJ1-2	-	TRBV19	ASSEGPNYGYT
11	TRBJ2-5	-	TRBV7-2	ASIGGAGETQY
17	TRBJ1-3	-	TRBV5-1	ASSSNPRQNTLSGNTIY
10	TRBJ1-2	-	TRBV7-9	ASRTGAPGYT
13	TRBJ1-1	once	TRBV2	ASSELGAGITEAF
13	TRBJ1-4	-	TRBV9	ASSVDHATNEKLF
11	TRBJ2-1	-	TRBV18	ASSGQDLGEQF
11	TRBJ1-1	few	TRBV7-9	ASSLDRRIEAF
11	TRBJ1-3	-	TRBV15	ATSSYSRNTIY
10	TRBJ2-7	-	TRBV7-9	ASRGYGHEQY
11	TRBJ1-1	-	TRBV12-3/TRBV12-4	ASSGVGKTEAF
9	TRBJ2-2	-	TRBV27	ASSLEGTMF
10	TRBJ2-7	-	TRBV7-8	ASSRDFYEQY
13	TRBJ1-4	-	TRBV19	ASSIGGQTGEKLF
14	TRBJ2-7	-	TRBV18	ASSLLPSGQTYEQY
14	TRBJ2-6	-	TRBV5-1	ASGGVGASGANVLT
13	TRBJ2-7	-	TRBV15	ATSREKVGSYEQY
10	TRBJ2-3	-	TRBV29-1	SVPLSGVAQY
10	TRBJ2-2	once	TRBV12-3/TRBV12-4	ASSLGAGELF
13	TRBJ1-5	-	TRBV6-5	ASSFDRDSNQPQH
14	TRBJ2-2	-	TRBV5-1	ASSLGPYGDTGELF
10	TRBJ1-4	-	TRBV30	AWSAPGGWLF